This TCR beta chain comes out of a study of cytomegalovirus exposure and HLA in healthy donors. 13 Jbeta primers and 60 Vbeta primers were used for the PCR. Data came from immunoSEQ multiplex PCR; TCRdb stores just in-frame clones and leaves some out. The sample carries around 130,000 clones, 65% to 85% recorded once. This CDR3 is built from 13 residues. Trimming took 5 bases from V and 4 from J, leaving 14 bases between them. The V gene's germline CDR1 is SQVTM and CDR2 ANQGSEA. Regarding this clone: What it binds is not known.

Study conclusions and caveats: Among TCR beta chains, those listed as cytomegalovirus-associated numbered over 150. Exclusion applied to some V segments, including TRBV6-2 and TRBV6-3, as they were indistinguishable.

Material: PBMCs. The chain employs TRBV29-1 and TRBJ1-2, with D possibly being TRBD1 (5 bases). The origin of this receptor is a man aged 45-65 years in good health and CMV-seronegative. CDR3 sequence (DNA): TGCAGCGTTAGTGAGCAGGGAGGCTATGGCTACACCTTC. It translates to CSVSEQGGYGYTF.